The rows below give T cell receptor beta chains drawn from one sample of a study of shared clonotypes between healthy human individuals. Generated by immunoSEQ multiplex PCR, the TCRdb table keeps only in-frame clones and is missing some. The sample carries over 400,000 clones, roughly 80% recorded once. The sequenced material came from PBMCs. All receptors come from a woman in her thirties or forties in good health. Some clones in this sample may be carry-over from other donors' samples. Each CDR3 is given with its conserved first and last residue. Each record gives: V gene, clone size, CDR3 protein. The listing skips clone size in some rows; elsewhere it reads once, few, many or a size class.

TRBV6-5,-,CASSLQGFTGELFF
TRBV2,-,CASSVRGGSTDTQYF
TRBV2,once,CASSESLAGLDYEQYF
TRBV6-1,-,CASIWSGNTIYF
TRBV6-6,-,CASRNLQGANYGYTF
TRBV18,-,CASSPTATYNEQFF
TRBV5-6,-,CASSLTSLTGGSTDTQYF
TRBV28,-,CASRWTGKRSGYTF
TRBV7-2,-,CASSLSRGLDEQFF
TRBV19,-,CASRSSGTGSGYTF
TRBV7-2,-,CASSFWETQYF
TRBV7-2,once,CASSLNRETQYF
TRBV5-8,-,CASNIPRGGNQPQHF
TRBV13,-,CASSLYRSGNTDTQYF
TRBV15,once,CATSREKNGNTIYF
TRBV29-1,-,CSVEGAASWNNEQFF
TRBV9,-,CASSVGVGTSGRNEQFF
TRBV5-4,-,CASSWEGQGSTEAFF
TRBV19,-,CASSITGIRSYEQYF
TRBV28,once,CASSLAPQPLGSTDTQYF
TRBV7-9,-,CASSLGENEQYF
TRBV4-2,-,CASSQGGPEGSPLHF
TRBV7-9,-,CASSSRGRGLVRGYTF
TRBV5-6,-,CASSLIPYNEQFF
TRBV7-6,-,CASSYRAGEAFF
TRBV5-1,-,CASSADSATGELFF
TRBV28,many,CASSLLSTGGDEQYF
TRBV29-1,-,CSAGPPTGELFF
TRBV14,-,CASSWTSGRPQFF
TRBV11-1,-,CASSRGGGFETQYF
TRBV15,-,CATSREAGSYTGELFF
TRBV18,-,CASSPIPGTGANEQYF
TRBV6-1,-,CASSEGAGDGSYNSPLHF
TRBV7-6,-,CASSLVAGSSYNEQFF
TRBV14,-,CASRPLLGSYNEQFF
TRBV4-3,-,CASSQGQGTGEQYF
TRBV19,-,CASSLQANYGYTF
TRBV19,-,CASIGPSVTGELFF
TRBV27,-,CASSRVGGGSGNTIYF
TRBV6-1,few,CASSEERTGAYGYTF
TRBV7-2,-,CASSPQGANAGNTIYF
TRBV14,-,CASSSRQGNTGELFF